This T cell receptor (beta chain) was sequenced during a study of control samples from healthy donors and cancer patients (dated by TCRdb to 2018 to 2020). Regarding this clone: Its recognized antigen is unknown. The input lacks base qualities; no much larger clone sits a single base away.

At the junction V is shortened by 1 base and J by 6 bases; bases outside the gene matches: 8. From the cysteine through the phenylalanine, the CDR3 covers 17 amino acids. The only DNA kept is the CDR3, 51 bases in frame from the first base. The germline V gene yields MGHRA for CDR1 and YSYEKL for CDR2. Libraries were made using the immunoSEQ multiplex PCR assay. The clones in this table, taken by TCRdb from immuneACCESS, are in-frame only. Not every clone is retained; where verified, under half of the shortfall comes from an unresolved V gene, and the cause of the rest is unknown. For this sample there are around 100,000 clones; more than 75% appear just once. Jointly, the top ten make up about 18% of the sample.

The V gene is TRBV4-1 and the J gene is TRBJ1-6, and 8 bases in between align with TRBD1. This receptor was obtained from a woman between 45 and 65 years old in good health. Sequencing was performed on blood. This receptor carries the CDR3 CASSQASTGTGNSPLHF. Read as DNA, the sequence is TGCGCCAGCAGCCAAGCTAGCACGGGGACAGGTAATTCACCCCTCCACTTT.